Included here is one TCR beta chain sequence, with context. The record originates from a study of CD8+ T cells in alopecia areata. Following extraction, RNA underwent reverse transcription to cDNA, which served as the sequencing template. Clones were read by immunoSEQ multiplex PCR, and TCRdb kept only the in-frame ones, dropping some. The table has approximately 59,000 clones, about 45% seen once. This CDR3 is 17 amino acids long. Per germline, CDR1 SGHAT and CDR2 FQNNGV. The V gene end was trimmed by 0 bases and the J gene end by 2 bases; junction bases not matched to a gene: 7. The origin of this receptor is a human donor with alopecia areata. Sequenced material: CD8+ T cells sorted from blood, taken at week 0. The chain employs TRBV11-2 and TRBJ2-1; TRBD1 matches 7 bases. CDR3 DNA sequence: TGTGCCAGCAGCTTAGATGGTCGTCAGGGGGCCTACAATGAGCAGTTCTTC. This codes for CASSLDGRQGAYNEQFF.